The 25 T cell receptor beta chains listed next were all sequenced from one sample in a study of lymphopenia after photon versus proton radiotherapy. Sequenced by immunoSEQ multiplex PCR; TCRdb stores in-frame clones only, minus some. The table shows roughly 61,000 clones, with about 90% occurring only once. This specimen consisted of peripheral blood, obtained from a patient treated with proton-based radiotherapy. These receptors all come from a man at least 80 years old with esophageal cancer.

There are a few counts of this clone. The V call is TRBV27, the J call TRBJ1-2, with D possibly being TRBD1 (6 bases). Trimming removed 0 bases from V and 4 bases from J, with 12 bases in between. Germline V gene data show CDR1 as MNHEY and CDR2 as SMNVEV (reference sequence). The CDR3 loop spans 15 amino acids. For the CDR3, the DNA is TGTGCCAGCAGTTTATCGGCAGGGGTGGGCTATGGCTACACCTTC. It translates to CASSLSAGVGYGYTF.

This clone was seen more than once but under ten times. This chain uses TRBV19 with TRBJ2-2, with D unresolved. Germline loops: CDR1 LNHDA, CDR2 SQIVND (reference sequence). The CDR3 consists of 14 residues. Trimming removed 3 bases at V and 0 bases at J, with 5 bases between. The CDR3 sequence: CASSMGTNTGELFF. Written as DNA, the CDR3 is TGTGCCAGTAGTATGGGAACGAACACCGGGGAGCTGTTTTTT. The variable domain in full, completed from reference TRBV19 and TRBJ2-2, reads DGGITQSPKYLFRKEGQNVTLSCEQNLNHDAMYWYRQDPGQGLRLIYYSQIVNDFQKGDIAEGYSVSREKKESFPLTVTSAQKNPTAFYLCASSMGTNTGELFFGEGSRLTVL.

This chain uses TRBV7-9 with TRBJ1-2; D perhaps matches TRBD1 (6 bases). V dropped 5 bases and J dropped 4 bases, with 14 bases sitting between them. This CDR3 is 14 amino acids long. Germline V gene lookup returns CDR1 SEHNR and CDR2 FQNEAQ (reference sequence). The CDR3 coding sequence is TGTGCCAGCAGCCCGGACAGTCTTTTCTATGGCTACACCTTC. Translating gives CASSPDSLFYGYTF.

The V and J genes are TRBV5-6 and TRBJ2-3, with 11 nucleotides matching TRBD2. V shed 0 bases and J 4 bases; nucleotides not matched to a gene: 13. Germline V lookup: CDR1 SGHDT, CDR2 YYEEEE. The CDR3 has 19 residues. The CDR3 region has the DNA TGTGCCAGCAGCTTGGTTACTTTCGGGCTAGCGGGAGGCGCAGATACGCAGTATTTT. Amino acid sequence: CASSLVTFGLAGGADTQYF.

The chain joins TRBV9 to TRBJ2-2; D possibly corresponds to TRBD1 (7 bases). The CDR3 length is 17 residues. The germline V gene has CDR1 SGDLS and CDR2 YYNGEE. Trimming removed 1 base at V and 0 bases at J, with 13 bases between. This CDR3 reads CASSVSGRGANTGELFF. Written as DNA, the CDR3 is TGTGCCAGCAGCGTATCGGGCAGGGGGGCGAACACCGGGGAGCTGTTTTTT.

V and J are TRBV5-1 and TRBJ2-6, with D possibly matching TRBD1 (5 bases). The CDR3 runs to 20 residues. Germline values: CDR1 SGHRS, CDR2 YFSETQ. V dropped 4 bases and J dropped 0 bases, with 23 bases sitting between them. CDR3: CASSLDLQAYLLSGANVLTF. CDR3 DNA: TGCGCCAGCAGCCTAGATTTACAGGCGTATCTTCTCTCTGGGGCCAACGTCCTGACTTTC. The full variable domain, with the rest looked up from reference TRBV5-1 and TRBJ2-6, is KAGVTQTPRYLIKTRGQQVTLSCSPISGHRSVSWYQQTPGQGLQFLFEYFSETQRNKGNFPGRFSGRQFSNSRSEMNVSTLELGDSALYLCASSLDLQAYLLSGANVLTFGAGSRLTVL.

The V gene is TRBV11-2, the J gene TRBJ2-6, with TRBD2 matching over 7 bases. Germline CDR1 reads SGHAT; CDR2 reads FQNNGV. V trimming: 0 bases; J trimming: 4 bases; junction bases outside the gene matches: 9. The CDR3 is 18 amino acids. The CDR3 region is CASSLDREDPWGANVLTF. The DNA of the CDR3 is TGTGCCAGCAGCTTAGATCGGGAGGACCCGTGGGGGGCCAACGTCCTGACTTTC.

A few counts support this clone. This chain uses TRBV30 with TRBJ1-4, with 7 bases matching TRBD1. The CDR3 contains 13 residues. V shed 6 bases, J shed 4 bases, and the junction held 5 bases outside the gene matches. Germline V gives CDR1 GTSNPN, CDR2 SVGIG (reference sequence). CDR3 bases: TGTGCCTGTGCAGGGACAGTTAATGAAAAACTGTTTTTT. This encodes CACAGTVNEKLFF.

This rearrangement joins TRBV27 to TRBJ2-7, with a tentative D call TRBD2 (5 bases). Germline assignment: CDR1 MNHEY and CDR2 SMNVEV (reference sequence). The CDR3 is made up of 15 amino acids. Trimming removed 6 bases from V and 4 bases from J, with 19 bases in between. The CDR3 sequence: CASRPSPGKGYEQYF. The CDR3 nucleotides are TGTGCCAGCAGACCCTCGCCGGGGAAAGGGTACGAGCAGTACTTC.

The V call is TRBV5-1, the J call TRBJ2-5; TRBD1 agrees at 10 bases. The CDR3 has 13 amino acids. Trimming removed 9 bases from V and 5 bases from J; junction bases left unmatched: 7. Germline V gene lookup returns CDR1 SGHRS and CDR2 YFSETQ. DNA for the CDR3: TGCGCCACCGCGACAGGGGGCATGGAGACCCAGTACTTC. Translating it yields CATATGGMETQYF.

Details on this clone: It is unclear where the CDR3 begins or ends on the DNA, so no DNA is shown, and the CDR3 is as TCRdb lists it. The V gene is TRBV19, the J gene TRBJ1-1. CDR1 LNHDA and CDR2 SQIVND come from the germline V gene (reference sequence). The CDR3 sequence runs 13 residues, both termini included. The CDR3 sequence: CASSIRSELKLSF.

The chain links TRBV29-1 to TRBJ1-2; D perhaps matches TRBD1 (5 bases). Germline CDR1 SQVTM, CDR2 ANQGSEA. The CDR3 spans 11 residues. The V gene lost 6 bases and the J gene lost 2 bases, with 7 bases spanning the gap. As DNA, the CDR3 is TGCAGCGTAGGACAAAACTATGGCTACACCTTC. Protein product: CSVGQNYGYTF. Full variable domain (rest looked up from reference TRBV29-1 and TRBJ1-2): SAVISQKPSRDICQRGTSLTIQCQVDSQVTMMFWYRQQPGQSLTLIATANQGSEATYESGFVIDKFPISRPNLTFSTLTVSNMSPEDSSIYLCSVGQNYGYTFGSGTRLTVV.

The rearrangement uses TRBV7-9 and TRBJ2-2, with D perhaps matching TRBD1 (6 bases). Between the trimmed V and J ends, which lost 5 bases and 1 base, there was a span of 14 bases. This CDR3 region has 16 residues. Germline V CDR1 and CDR2: SEHNR, FQNEAQ (reference sequence). The CDR3 spells CASSPLTGKNTGELFF. The CDR3 DNA sequence: TGTGCCAGCAGCCCGCTTACAGGGAAGAACACCGGGGAGCTGTTTTTT.

V and J are TRBV27 and TRBJ2-5; weak D call: TRBD2 (6 bases). CDR3 length: 15 residues. CDR1 is MNHEY, CDR2 SMNVEV, per germline (reference sequence). Trimming cost V 7 bases and J 1 base, with 16 bases left between them. This CDR3 reads CASTPSSVSQETQYF. The DNA of the CDR3 is TGTGCCAGCACCCCCTCTAGCGTAAGCCAAGAGACCCAGTACTTC.

J is TRBJ2-7 and V is TRBV5-1; D is perhaps TRBD2 (6 bases). V lost 0 bases and J 4 bases, leaving 14 bases between the germline ends. The CDR3 extends over 15 amino acids. Germline-derived CDR1 and CDR2 are SGHRS and YFSETQ. The CDR3 bases are TGCGCCAGCAGCTTGGAATGGCGGGGCCCATACGAGCAGTACTTC. Translation: CASSLEWRGPYEQYF.

This clone was counted once. The V gene is TRBV2, the J gene TRBJ1-4; no firm D call. The germline V and J ends were trimmed by 2 bases and 4 bases, with 11 bases remaining between them. This CDR3 has 15 amino acids. Germline CDR1 and CDR2: SNHLY and FYNNEI. The CDR3 spells CASSEIGFHNEKLFF. The DNA for the CDR3 is TGTGCCAGCAGTGAAATTGGCTTCCATAATGAAAAACTGTTTTTT. Combining the CDR3 with reference TRBV2 and TRBJ1-4 gives the whole variable domain EPEVTQTPSHQVTQMGQEVILRCVPISNHLYFYWYRQILGQKVEFLVSFYNNEISEKSEIFDDQFSVERPDGSNFTLKIRSTKLEDSAMYFCASSEIGFHNEKLFFGSGTQLSVL.

The genes are TRBV21-1 and TRBJ2-7; TRBD2 is the table's D call and was not checked against the DNA. TRBV21-1 is a recognized pseudogene. CDR3 size: 14 residues. The CDR3 here is CASSPPGEYYEQYF. The DNA of the CDR3 is TGTGCCAGCAGCCCACCGGGGGAGTACTACGAGCAGTACTTC.

The chain combines TRBV30 with TRBJ2-5; D not certain. The CDR3 has 11 residues. Looked up from germline, CDR1 is GTSNPN and CDR2 is SVGIG (reference sequence). V lost 2 bases and J lost 5, with 6 bases in between. CDR3 residues: CAWSWQETQYF. CDR3 DNA: TGTGCCTGGAGTTGGCAGGAGACCCAGTACTTC.

V and J are TRBV18 and TRBJ2-1; D is uncertain. Trimming removed 0 bases from V and 3 bases from J, with 15 bases in between. Germline V gene lookup returns CDR1 KGHSH and CDR2 LQKENI. CDR3 length: 17 residues. The CDR3 reads CASSPPIGSSVYNEQFF. CDR3 sequence (DNA): TGTGCCAGCTCACCACCTATCGGGTCATCTGTCTACAATGAGCAGTTCTTC.

The chain has TRBV5-1 and TRBJ2-7, with TRBD2 as a possible D gene (6 bases). The CDR3 covers 12 residues. V was cut by 6 bases and J by 4 bases, with 11 bases left in between. Germline-derived CDR1 and CDR2 are SGHRS and YFSETQ. Written as DNA, the CDR3 is TGCGCCAGCAAAGGGACTCGATACGAGCAGTACTTC. It yields the protein CASKGTRYEQYF.

The rearrangement joins TRBV9 to TRBJ1-1, with 9 nucleotides matching TRBD1. The CDR3 totals 15 residues. CDR1 is SGDLS and CDR2 is YYNGEE in the germline V gene. Trimming took 3 bases from V and 3 from J; bases not matched to a gene: 6. The CDR3 DNA reads as TGTGCCAGCAGCGCCCGGACAGGGGTAGACACTGAAGCTTTCTTT. It codes for CASSARTGVDTEAFF.

This clone was found a few times. The chain combines TRBV7-2 with TRBJ2-7; tentatively, D is TRBD1 or TRBD2 (5 bases each). This CDR3 contains 14 residues. With 3 bases removed from V and 1 base from J, the gap between germline ends came to 10 bases. Germline-derived CDR1 and CDR2 are SGHTA and FQGNSA. CDR3 bases: TGTGCCAGCAGCTTGGGGCGGGTATCCTACGAGCAGTACTTC. Translating gives CASSLGRVSYEQYF.

The V gene is TRBV29-1, the J gene TRBJ2-3, with 9 bases aligning to TRBD2. This CDR3 is 14 amino acids long. V lost 6 bases and J lost 4; bases outside the gene matches: 8. CDR1 is SQVTM and CDR2 is ANQGSEA in the germline V gene. Written as DNA, the CDR3 is TGCAGCGTAAAAGCGGGGGGTGGTGCAGATACGCAGTATTTT. Its translation: CSVKAGGGADTQYF.

The V gene is TRBV7-2, the J gene TRBJ2-2; D may match TRBD1 or TRBD2 (5 bases each). The CDR3 has 13 residues. The germline V and J ends were trimmed by 5 bases and 5 bases, with 9 bases remaining between them. From germline, CDR1 is SGHTA and CDR2 FQGNSA. The CDR3 protein is CASSQGPTGELFF. The CDR3 DNA reads as TGTGCCAGCAGCCAGGGACCAACCGGGGAGCTGTTTTTT.

The chain couples TRBV27 to TRBJ2-1; D call uncertain. Trimming stripped 2 bases from V and 3 bases from J, with 8 bases between. The CDR3 runs 14 residues. Germline CDR1 is MNHEY and CDR2 is SMNVEV (reference sequence). CDR3 residues: CASSLGRVYNEQFF. CDR3 DNA: TGTGCCAGCAGTTTAGGCAGAGTCTACAATGAGCAGTTCTTC.